The rows below give T cell receptor beta chains drawn from one sample of a study of T cells in Graves' hyperthyroidism and ophthalmopathy. TCRdb called the multiplex PCR reads again in MiXCR, with one record for every CDR3 protein. In the table there are more than 300,000 distinct CDR3 sequences, 15% to 20% of which are singletons. Sequencing used blood. Source of these receptors: a woman aged 25 to 45 with Graves' hyperthyroidism that later progressed to Graves' ophthalmopathy. Each CDR3 is given with its conserved first and last residue. The D gene is left open where the match is weak. Where a row states a size, it is once, few, many or the class of an expanded clone; other rows omit it.

CASSQARDRVEETQYF TGTGCCAGCAGCCAGGCCAGGGACAGGGTGGAAGAGACCCAGTACTTC TRBJ2-5 many TRBV3-1 TRBD1
CASSPTGTGIYEQYF TGTGCCAGCAGTCCTACCGGGACAGGGATCTACGAGCAGTACTTC TRBJ2-7 few TRBV28 TRBD1
CSAHSGSPYNEQFF TGCAGTGCTCATAGCGGGAGCCCCTACAATGAGCAGTTCTTC TRBJ2-1 many TRBV20-1 TRBD2
CASSGGTLNEKLFF TGTGCCAGCTCAGGAGGCACTTTGAATGAAAAACTGTTTTTT TRBJ1-4 many TRBV2 -
CASSLGSVTNYGYTF TGTGCCAGCAGCTTAGGATCGGTGACTAACTATGGCTACACCTTC TRBJ1-2 many TRBV11-2 -
CASSLAGKIDQPQHF TGTGCCAGCAGCTTAGCAGGGAAAATAGATCAGCCCCAGCATTTT TRBJ1-5 few TRBV7-9 -
CASSLGLALTGELFF TGCGCCAGCAGCTTGGGGCTAGCGCTTACCGGGGAGCTGTTTTTT TRBJ2-2 few TRBV5-1 -
CSARALAGGPYNEQFF TGCAGTGCTAGAGCCCTAGCGGGGGGGCCCTACAATGAGCAGTTCTTC TRBJ2-1 many TRBV20-1 TRBD2
CAWSVQGTGELFF TGTGCCTGGAGTGTGCAGGGTACCGGGGAGCTGTTTTTT TRBJ2-2 few TRBV30 -
CASSQDGSGTSYEQYF TGTGCCAGCAGCCAAGATGGTAGCGGTACCTCCTACGAGCAGTACTTC TRBJ2-7 once TRBV4-2 -
CASSFGNNGELYEQYF TGTGCCAGCAGTTTCGGTAATAACGGGGAGCTGTACGAGCAGTACTTC TRBJ2-7 - TRBV28 -
CASSSIQGAGNTIYF TGTGCCAGCAGTTCGATACAGGGTGCTGGAAACACCATATATTTT TRBJ1-3 many TRBV11-2 -
CASSLQSGNTIYF TGTGCCAGCAGCTTACAGTCTGGAAACACCATATATTTT TRBJ1-3 - TRBV7-9 -
CASSQANSDRGTGELFF TGTGCCAGCAGCCAAGCGAACTCCGACAGGGGCACCGGGGAGCTGTTTTTT TRBJ2-2 - TRBV3-1 TRBD1
CASSLGTSGSSYNEQFF TGTGCCAGCAGTTTAGGGACTAGCGGGAGTTCCTACAATGAGCAGTTCTTC TRBJ2-1 many TRBV12-3/TRBV12-4 TRBD2
CSAELTGIDDVYNEQFF TGCAGCGCCGAACTTACGGGGATCGACGACGTCTACAATGAGCAGTTCTTC TRBJ2-1 few TRBV29-1 -
CAYDRGGTQPQHF TGTGCCTACGACAGGGGAGGTACTCAGCCCCAGCATTTT TRBJ1-5 - TRBV30 TRBD1
CASSSPGQVNYEQYF TGTGCCAGCAGTTCGCCGGGACAGGTGAACTACGAGCAGTACTTC TRBJ2-7 many TRBV12-3/TRBV12-4 TRBD1
CASRTSGSRTDTQYF TGCGCCAGCAGGACTAGCGGGAGTCGAACAGATACGCAGTATTTT TRBJ2-3 many TRBV5-1 TRBD2
CASSSDRNDEQFF TGTGCCAGCAGTTCGGACAGGAACGATGAGCAGTTCTTC TRBJ2-1 - TRBV2 TRBD1
CSAPGGQFDEQFF TGCAGTGCCCCGGGGGGGCAGTTCGATGAGCAGTTCTTC TRBJ2-1 few TRBV20-1 TRBD2
CASSHAWTDTQYF TGTGCCAGCAGCCATGCTTGGACAGATACGCAGTATTTT TRBJ2-3 - TRBV3-1 -